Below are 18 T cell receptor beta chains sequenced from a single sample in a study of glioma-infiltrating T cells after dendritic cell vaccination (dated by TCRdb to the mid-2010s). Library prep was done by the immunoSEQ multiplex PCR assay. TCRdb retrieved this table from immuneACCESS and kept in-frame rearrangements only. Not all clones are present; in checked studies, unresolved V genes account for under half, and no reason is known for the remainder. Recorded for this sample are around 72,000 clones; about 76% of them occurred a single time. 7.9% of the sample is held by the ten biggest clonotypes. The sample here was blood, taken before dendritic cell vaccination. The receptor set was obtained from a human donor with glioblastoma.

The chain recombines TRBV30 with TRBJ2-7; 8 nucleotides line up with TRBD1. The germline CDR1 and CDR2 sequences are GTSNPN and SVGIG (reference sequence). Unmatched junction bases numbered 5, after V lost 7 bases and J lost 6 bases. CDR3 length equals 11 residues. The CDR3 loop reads CASDRVGEQYF. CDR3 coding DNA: TGTGCCTCGGACAGGGTAGGCGAGCAGTACTTC.

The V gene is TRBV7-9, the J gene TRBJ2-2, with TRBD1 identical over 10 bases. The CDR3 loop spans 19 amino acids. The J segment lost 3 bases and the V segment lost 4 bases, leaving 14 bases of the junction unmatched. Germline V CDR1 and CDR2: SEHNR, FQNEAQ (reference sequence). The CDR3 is CASSYRQGAVLGDTGELFF. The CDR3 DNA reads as TGTGCCAGCAGCTATCGACAGGGGGCGGTGTTGGGAGACACCGGGGAGCTGTTTTTT.

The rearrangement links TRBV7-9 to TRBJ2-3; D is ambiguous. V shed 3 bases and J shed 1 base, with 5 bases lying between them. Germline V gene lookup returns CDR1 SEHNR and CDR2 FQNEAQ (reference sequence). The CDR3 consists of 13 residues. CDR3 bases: TGTGCCAGCAGCTTGTCAGGCACAGATACGCAGTATTTT. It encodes CASSLSGTDTQYF.

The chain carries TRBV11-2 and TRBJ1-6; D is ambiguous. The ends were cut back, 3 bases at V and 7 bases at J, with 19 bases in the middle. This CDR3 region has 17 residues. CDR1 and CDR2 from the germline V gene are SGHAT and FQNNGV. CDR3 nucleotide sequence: TGTGCCAGCAGCTTTGCCGACGCAAACTACATCAATTCACCCCTCCACTTT. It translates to CASSFADANYINSPLHF.

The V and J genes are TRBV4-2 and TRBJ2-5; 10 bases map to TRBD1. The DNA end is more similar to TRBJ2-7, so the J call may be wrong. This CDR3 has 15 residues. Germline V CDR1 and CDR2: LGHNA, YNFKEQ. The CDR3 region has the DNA TGTGCCAGCAGCCCTGGGACAGGGGAGGACTACGAGCAGTACTTC. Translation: CASSPGTGEDYEQYF.

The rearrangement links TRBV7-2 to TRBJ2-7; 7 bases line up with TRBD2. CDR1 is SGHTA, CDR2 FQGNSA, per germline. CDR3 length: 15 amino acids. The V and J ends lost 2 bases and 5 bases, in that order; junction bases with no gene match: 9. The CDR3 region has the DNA TGTGCCAGCAGCTTATATCCGGGGGGAGGCGACGAGCAGTACTTC. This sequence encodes CASSLYPGGGDEQYF. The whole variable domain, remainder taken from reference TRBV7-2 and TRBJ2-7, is GAGVSQSPSNKVTEKGKDVELRCDPISGHTALYWYRQSLGQGLEFLIYFQGNSAPDKSGLPSDRFSAERTGGSVSTLTIQRTQQEDSAVYLCASSLYPGGGDEQYFGPGTRLTVT.

The CDR3 is CASSVQTGDGYTF. The CDR3 bases are TGTGCCAGCAGCGTACAGACAGGGGATGGCTACACCTTC. The V gene is TRBV7-2, the J gene TRBJ1-2, with 8 bases fitting TRBD1. Trimming took 5 bases from V and 6 from J; bases not matched to a gene: 5. Germline values: CDR1 SGHTA, CDR2 FQGNSA. The CDR3 length is 13 residues.

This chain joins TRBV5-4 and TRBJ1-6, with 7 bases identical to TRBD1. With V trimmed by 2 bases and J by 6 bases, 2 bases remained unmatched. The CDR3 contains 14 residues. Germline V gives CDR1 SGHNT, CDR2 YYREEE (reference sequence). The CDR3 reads CASSFQGGNSPLHF. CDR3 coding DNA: TGTGCCAGCAGCTTCCAGGGGGGTAATTCACCCCTCCACTTT.

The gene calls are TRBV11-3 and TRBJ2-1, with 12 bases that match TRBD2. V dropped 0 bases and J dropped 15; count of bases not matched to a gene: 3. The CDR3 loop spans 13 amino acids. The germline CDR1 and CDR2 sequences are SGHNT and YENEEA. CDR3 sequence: CASSLDRGLAGFF. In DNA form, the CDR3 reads TGTGCCAGCAGCTTAGATCGGGGACTAGCGGGGTTCTTC. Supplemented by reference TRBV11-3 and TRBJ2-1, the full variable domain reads EAGVVQSPRYKIIEKKQPVAFWCNPISGHNTLYWYLQNLGQGPELLIRYENEEAVDDSQLPKDRFSAERLKGVDSTLKIQPAELGDSAVYLCASSLDRGLAGFFGPGTRLTVL.

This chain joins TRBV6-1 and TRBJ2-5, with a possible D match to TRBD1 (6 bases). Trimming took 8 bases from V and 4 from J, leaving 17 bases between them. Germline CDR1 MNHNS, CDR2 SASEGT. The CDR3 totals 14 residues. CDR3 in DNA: TGTGCCAGCTCCGATGGACAGCTGAGAGAGACCCAGTACTTC. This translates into CASSDGQLRETQYF.

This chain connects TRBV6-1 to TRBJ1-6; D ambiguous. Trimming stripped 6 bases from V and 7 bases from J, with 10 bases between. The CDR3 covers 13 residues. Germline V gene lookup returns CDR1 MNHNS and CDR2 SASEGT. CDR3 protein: CASSDRRNSPLHF. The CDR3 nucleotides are TGTGCCAGCAGCGACCGGAGGAATTCACCCCTCCACTTT.

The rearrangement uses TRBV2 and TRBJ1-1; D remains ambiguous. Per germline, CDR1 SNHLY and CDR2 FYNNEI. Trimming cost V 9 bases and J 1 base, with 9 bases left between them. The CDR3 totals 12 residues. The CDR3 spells CASGLRNTEAFF. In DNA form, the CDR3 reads TGTGCCAGTGGACTGAGGAACACTGAAGCTTTCTTT.

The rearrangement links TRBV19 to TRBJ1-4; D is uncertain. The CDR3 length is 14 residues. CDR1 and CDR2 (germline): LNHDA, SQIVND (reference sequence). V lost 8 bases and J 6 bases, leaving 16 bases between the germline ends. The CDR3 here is CASEPGGRDEKLFF. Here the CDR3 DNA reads TGTGCCAGTGAGCCGGGAGGGAGAGATGAAAAACTGTTTTTT.

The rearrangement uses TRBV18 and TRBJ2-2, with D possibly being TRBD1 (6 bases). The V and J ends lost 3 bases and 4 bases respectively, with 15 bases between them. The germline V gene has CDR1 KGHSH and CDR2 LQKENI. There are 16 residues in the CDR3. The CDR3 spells CASSPSDRLFTGELFF. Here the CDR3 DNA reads TGTGCCAGCTCACCTTCCGACAGGTTGTTCACCGGGGAGCTGTTTTTT.

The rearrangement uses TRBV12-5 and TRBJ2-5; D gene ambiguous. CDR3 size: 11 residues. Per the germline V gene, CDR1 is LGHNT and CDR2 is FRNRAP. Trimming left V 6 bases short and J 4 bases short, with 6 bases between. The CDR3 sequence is CASGPGETQYF. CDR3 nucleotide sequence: TGTGCTAGTGGCCCGGGAGAGACCCAGTACTTC.

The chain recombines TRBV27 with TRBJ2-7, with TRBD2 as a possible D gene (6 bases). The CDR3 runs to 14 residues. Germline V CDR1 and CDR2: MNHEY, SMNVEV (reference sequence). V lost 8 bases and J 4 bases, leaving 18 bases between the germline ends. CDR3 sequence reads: CASRILASAYEQYF. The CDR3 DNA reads TGTGCCAGCCGAATTCTAGCGTCAGCTTACGAGCAGTACTTC.

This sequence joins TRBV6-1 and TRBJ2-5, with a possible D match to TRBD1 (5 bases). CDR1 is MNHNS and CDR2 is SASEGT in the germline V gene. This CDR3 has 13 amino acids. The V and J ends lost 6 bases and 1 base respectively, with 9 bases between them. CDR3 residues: CASRGRVQETQYF. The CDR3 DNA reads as TGTGCCAGCAGGGGCAGGGTCCAAGAGACCCAGTACTTC.

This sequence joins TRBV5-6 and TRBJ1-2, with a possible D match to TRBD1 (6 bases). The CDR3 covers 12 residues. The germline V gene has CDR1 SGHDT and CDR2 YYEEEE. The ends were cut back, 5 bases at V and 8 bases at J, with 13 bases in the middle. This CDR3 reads CASSTGSRGYTF. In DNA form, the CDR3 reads TGTGCCAGCAGTACAGGGAGTAGGGGCTACACCTTC.